Below, one T cell receptor beta chain is given with its context. What it binds is unknown. This table comes from immunoSEQ multiplex PCR, and its TCRdb copy is limited to in-frame clones, with some not included. Of 90,000 to 110,000 clones in the sample, around 90% were seen once. This record belongs to a study of glioma-infiltrating T cells after dendritic cell vaccination. Study-wide background: Treatment, given 2003 to 2012, was autologous tumor lysate-pulsed dendritic cell vaccination. Patients received three intradermal dendritic cell vaccine injections at biweekly intervals.

V lost 2 bases, J lost 2 bases, and 8 bases lay in between. This CDR3 has 14 amino acids. Germline loops: CDR1 SGDLS, CDR2 YYNGEE. Stated time point: after dendritic cell vaccination, including at tumor progression/relapse. Whole-study findings and limits: Longer survival after dendritic cell vaccination followed higher pretreatment TIL content.

The source material was blood, sampled after dendritic cell vaccination. The sequence derives from a human donor with glioblastoma. The J gene is TRBJ1-3, the V gene TRBV9; the D is unclear. The CDR3 region has the DNA TGTGCCAGCAGCGTTAACAGTGCTGGAAACACCATATATTTT. It yields the protein CASSVNSAGNTIYF.